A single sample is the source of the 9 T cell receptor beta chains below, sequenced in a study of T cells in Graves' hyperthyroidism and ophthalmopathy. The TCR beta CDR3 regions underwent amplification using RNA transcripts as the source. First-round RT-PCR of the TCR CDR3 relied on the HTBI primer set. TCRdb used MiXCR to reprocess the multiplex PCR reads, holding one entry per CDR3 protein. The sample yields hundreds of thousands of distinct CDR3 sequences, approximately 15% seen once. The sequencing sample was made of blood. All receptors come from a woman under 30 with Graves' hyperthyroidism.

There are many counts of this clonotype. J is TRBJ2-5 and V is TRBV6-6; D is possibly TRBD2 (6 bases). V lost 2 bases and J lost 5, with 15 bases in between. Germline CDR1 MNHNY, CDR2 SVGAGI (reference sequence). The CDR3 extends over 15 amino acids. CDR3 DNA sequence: TGTGCCAGCAGTTACGTGAATACTAGCCCGGAGACCCAGTACTTC. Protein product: CASSYVNTSPETQYF.

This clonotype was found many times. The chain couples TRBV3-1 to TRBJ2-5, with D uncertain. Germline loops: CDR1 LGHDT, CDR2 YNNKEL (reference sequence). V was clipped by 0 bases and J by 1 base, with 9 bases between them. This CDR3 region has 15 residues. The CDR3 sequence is CASSQEGKSQETQYF. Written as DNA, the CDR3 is TGTGCCAGCAGCCAAGAGGGAAAGTCCCAAGAGACCCAGTACTTC.

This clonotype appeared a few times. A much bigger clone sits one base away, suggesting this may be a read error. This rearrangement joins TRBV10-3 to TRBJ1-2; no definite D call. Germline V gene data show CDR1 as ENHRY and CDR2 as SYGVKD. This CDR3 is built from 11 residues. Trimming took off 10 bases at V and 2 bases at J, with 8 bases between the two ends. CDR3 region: CASGENYGYTF. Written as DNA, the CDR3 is TGTGCCAGCGGGGAGAACTATGGCTACACCTTC.

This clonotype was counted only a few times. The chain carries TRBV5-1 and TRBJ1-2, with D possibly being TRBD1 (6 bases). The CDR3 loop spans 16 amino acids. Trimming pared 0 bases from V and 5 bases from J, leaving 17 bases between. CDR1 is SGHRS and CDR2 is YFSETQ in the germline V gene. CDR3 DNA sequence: TGCGCCAGCAGCTTGGCCCGTACAGGGCTAGAGTATGGCTACACCTTC. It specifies CASSLARTGLEYGYTF. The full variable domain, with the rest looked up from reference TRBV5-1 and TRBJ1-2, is KAGVTQTPRYLIKTRGQQVTLSCSPISGHRSVSWYQQTPGQGLQFLFEYFSETQRNKGNFPGRFSGRQFSNSRSEMNVSTLELGDSALYLCASSLARTGLEYGYTFGSGTRLTVV.

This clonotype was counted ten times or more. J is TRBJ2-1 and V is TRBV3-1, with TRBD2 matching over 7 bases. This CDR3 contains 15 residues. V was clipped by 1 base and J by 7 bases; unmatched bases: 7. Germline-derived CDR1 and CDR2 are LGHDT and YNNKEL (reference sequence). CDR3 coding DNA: TGTGCCAGCAGCCAAGTGGCGGGAGTATCAAATGAGCAGTTCTTC. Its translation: CASSQVAGVSNEQFF.

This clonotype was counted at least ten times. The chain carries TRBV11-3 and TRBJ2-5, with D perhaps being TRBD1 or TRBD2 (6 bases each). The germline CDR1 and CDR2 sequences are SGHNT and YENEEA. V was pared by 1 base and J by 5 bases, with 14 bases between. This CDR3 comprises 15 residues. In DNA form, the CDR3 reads TGTGCCAGCAGCTTAGGGAGGGACACTTTCGAGACCCAGTACTTC. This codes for CASSLGRDTFETQYF.

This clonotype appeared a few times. The CDR3, as DNA: TGTGCCAGCACCCCCCAGGGGGAAAGAGACTATGGCTACACCTTC. Its translation: CASTPQGERDYGYTF. The V gene is TRBV2, the J gene TRBJ1-2; 7 bases map to TRBD1. The CDR3 has 15 amino acids. CDR1 is SNHLY and CDR2 is FYNNEI in the germline V gene. Unmatched junction bases numbered 11, after V lost 7 bases and J lost 3 bases.

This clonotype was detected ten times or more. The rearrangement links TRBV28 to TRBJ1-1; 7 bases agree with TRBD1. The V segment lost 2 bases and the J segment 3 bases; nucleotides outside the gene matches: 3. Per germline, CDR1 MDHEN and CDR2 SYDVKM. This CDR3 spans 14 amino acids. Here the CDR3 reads CASSLQGGDTEAFF. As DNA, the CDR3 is TGTGCCAGCAGTTTACAGGGGGGGGACACTGAAGCTTTCTTT.

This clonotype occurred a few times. CDR3 DNA sequence: TGTGCCAGCAGGGGGACTGGTTCGAACTATGGCTACACCTTC. Protein: CASRGTGSNYGYTF. The chain combines TRBV28 with TRBJ1-2; tentatively, D is TRBD1 (5 bases). Between the trimmed V and J ends, which lost 6 bases and 2 bases, there was a span of 13 bases. CDR1 and CDR2 (germline): MDHEN, SYDVKM. The CDR3 extends over 14 amino acids.